The following is a TCR beta chain sequence with its context. The data were taken from a study of blood T cell repertoires in COVID-19. There are 15 residues in the CDR3. Germline CDR1 reads MNHEY; CDR2 reads SVGEGT. V gave up 5 bases and J gave up 4 bases; unmatched junction bases: 6. Sequencing used immunoSEQ multiplex PCR; TCRdb keeps in-frame clones, though not all of them. The sample carries about 240,000 clones, about nine tenths recorded once. What was sequenced was PBMCs or T cells enriched from blood (not recorded which). The rearrangement joins TRBV6-2 or TRBV6-3 to TRBJ2-3; TRBD2 aligns across 10 bases. This clonotype was obtained from a woman aged 25 to 39 with acute COVID-19. CDR3 loop: CASSPSSGGSDTQYF. The CDR3 bases are TGTGCCAGCAGTCCCTCTAGCGGGGGCTCAGATACGCAGTATTTT.